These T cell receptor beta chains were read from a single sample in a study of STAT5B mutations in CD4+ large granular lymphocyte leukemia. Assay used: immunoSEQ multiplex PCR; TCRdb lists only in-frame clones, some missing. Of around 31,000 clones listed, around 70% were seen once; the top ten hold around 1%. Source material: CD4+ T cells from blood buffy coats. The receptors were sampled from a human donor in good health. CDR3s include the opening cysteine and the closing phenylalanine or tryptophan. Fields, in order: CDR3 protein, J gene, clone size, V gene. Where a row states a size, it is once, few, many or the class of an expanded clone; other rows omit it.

CDR3: CAISDRSYEQYF; J: TRBJ2-7; size: -; V: TRBV10-3
CDR3: CASSTRLATSTDTQYF; J: TRBJ2-3; size: -; V: TRBV11-3
CDR3: CASSLGGWQARDTQYF; J: TRBJ2-3; size: -; V: TRBV7-2
CDR3: CASSRTGENSPLHF; J: TRBJ1-6; size: -; V: TRBV5-1
CDR3: CASSLGEGGYNEQFF; J: TRBJ2-1; size: once; V: TRBV7-6
CDR3: CASSTGTVLRQGEQFF; J: TRBJ2-1; size: once; V: TRBV19
CDR3: CASIMLGSYNSPLHF; J: TRBJ1-6; size: once; V: TRBV28
CDR3: CASRAGNQKTYNEQFF; J: TRBJ2-1; size: -; V: TRBV19
CDR3: CASSLALPGLAFEQFF; J: TRBJ2-1; size: -; V: TRBV11-2
CDR3: CASSLEGAGSFAYNSPLHF; J: TRBJ1-6; size: -; V: TRBV5-4
CDR3: CASSYGTTDTQYF; J: TRBJ2-3; size: -; V: TRBV6-5
CDR3: CASTGTGFYQPQHF; J: TRBJ1-5; size: few; V: TRBV6-1
CDR3: CASSRTIDRVETQYF; J: TRBJ2-5; size: once; V: TRBV4-3
CDR3: CASGREGTGELFF; J: TRBJ2-2; size: -; V: TRBV6-5
CDR3: CASSEALHRNYGYTF; J: TRBJ1-2; size: -; V: TRBV6-1
CDR3: CASSQEDYQETQYF; J: TRBJ2-5; size: -; V: TRBV4-2
CDR3: CASSLVGGELFF; J: TRBJ2-2; size: -; V: TRBV5-1
CDR3: CASSSRQGSQPQHF; J: TRBJ1-5; size: few; V: TRBV28
CDR3: CASRTGQAGSKAFF; J: TRBJ1-1; size: once; V: TRBV19
CDR3: CAWSDQGRVGGYTF; J: TRBJ1-2; size: once; V: TRBV30
CDR3: CASSQEGGGANTEAFF; J: TRBJ1-1; size: -; V: TRBV4-3
CDR3: CASTRTGGPFNEQFF; J: TRBJ2-1; size: -; V: TRBV6-5
CDR3: CASSRRGQQETQYF; J: TRBJ2-5; size: once; V: TRBV14
CDR3: CASSSTVEAFF; J: TRBJ1-1; size: -; V: TRBV6-1
CDR3: CASKRDRHPNQPQHF; J: TRBJ1-5; size: -; V: TRBV6-1